What follows is one T cell receptor beta chain and its context. The authors' processing: Reference gene primer amplification yielded estimated nucleated cell counts. Using immunoSEQ multiplex PCR, the repertoire was profiled, and TCRdb retains in-frame clones only, with some absent. V, J and clone size are taken as reported in that table, and D and trimming were inferred from the DNA itself. The table records about 160,000 clones, approximately 80% of them present only once. The entry originates in a study of blood T cell repertoires in COVID-19. Study-level information: Donors in the United States, Italy and Spain gave samples during acute or convalescent COVID-19. Nucleic acid was either cDNA or gDNA, and it came from T cells, B-cell-depleted T cells, or PBMCs.

This CDR3 region has 14 residues. The V gene's germline CDR1 is SGHAT and CDR2 FQNNGV. Trimming stripped 4 bases from V and 5 bases from J, with 14 bases between. The chain links TRBV11-2 to TRBJ1-2; D may be TRBD1 (5 bases). The TCR originated in a woman older than 75 with acute or convalescent COVID-19. The sequencing sample was made of peripheral blood. DNA for the CDR3: TGTGCCAGCAGCTCAGCAGGGTACCCGTATGGCTACACCTTC. Amino acid sequence: CASSSAGYPYGYTF.